These 6 T cell receptor beta chains came from one sample sequenced in a study of shared clonotypes between healthy human individuals. Clones were sequenced by immunoSEQ multiplex PCR, and TCRdb holds only the in-frame ones, with some missing. The table includes a few million clones, less than 95% detected once. Sequencing was carried out using naive CD4+ T cells from PBMCs. Subset reported: CD45RA+ positively selected. The source is a man between 18 and 29 years old in good health. Some clones in this sample may be carry-over from other donors' samples.

This clone was seen more than once but under ten times. V usage is TRBV23-1 and J usage is TRBJ1-5; D is undetermined. TRBV23-1 is filed as an ORF, its function uncertain. The CDR3 is 14 amino acids. Deletions cut 10 bases from V and 1 base from J, with 14 bases between. CDR3 amino acids: CATLFTLSNQPQHF. The CDR3 bases are TGCGCCACCCTATTCACGCTGAGCAATCAGCCCCAGCATTTT.

V and J are TRBV25-1 and TRBJ2-2; a possible D gene is TRBD1 (6 bases). CDR1 is MGHDK and CDR2 is SYGVNS in the germline V gene. Trimming shortened V by 6 bases and J by 8 bases, and 16 bases separated the two germline ends. The CDR3 contains 14 residues. The CDR3 region is CASRRDNKLGELFF. The CDR3 bases are TGTGCCAGCAGGAGGGACAACAAACTGGGGGAGCTGTTTTTT.

The chain links TRBV28 to TRBJ2-5; 10 bases align to TRBD2. The junction had 8 bases not matched to a gene; V was cut back by 4 bases and J by 3 bases. The CDR3 is made up of 16 amino acids. Germline V lookup: CDR1 MDHEN, CDR2 SYDVKM. The CDR3 region is CASSSSGTSAKETQYF. The CDR3 DNA reads TGTGCCAGCAGTTCCTCCGGGACTAGCGCGAAAGAGACCCAGTACTTC.

The chain employs TRBV7-9 and TRBJ1-2; 9 bases are a match to TRBD1. This CDR3 has 15 residues. CDR1 is SEHNR and CDR2 is FQNEAQ in the germline V gene (reference sequence). V shed 0 bases and J 4 bases; nucleotides not matched to a gene: 3. The CDR3, as DNA: TGTGCCAGCAGCTTAGCGGGACAGGGACCCTATGGCTACACCTTC. Translated: CASSLAGQGPYGYTF.

J is TRBJ1-6 and V is TRBV5-1; 10 bases fit TRBD1. From germline, CDR1 is SGHRS and CDR2 YFSETQ. The CDR3 is 16 amino acids. V dropped 0 bases and J dropped 6; count of bases not matched to a gene: 3. CDR3 region: CASSLAGQGSNSPLHF. The DNA of the CDR3 is TGCGCCAGCAGCTTGGCGGGACAGGGGAGTAATTCACCCCTCCACTTT.

The V and J genes are TRBV14 and TRBJ2-7, with 8 positions matching TRBD1. V trimming: 1 base; J trimming: 2 bases; junction bases outside the gene matches: 4. The CDR3 consists of 15 residues. CDR1 SGHDN and CDR2 FVKESK come from the germline V gene. The CDR3 region has the DNA TGTGCCAGCAGCCAAGGCAGGGGGCCGACCTACGAGCAGTACTTC. This codes for CASSQGRGPTYEQYF.